The 24 T cell receptor beta chains presented below share a single source sample, sequenced in a study of blood T cell repertoires in COVID-19. Sequenced by immunoSEQ multiplex PCR; TCRdb stores in-frame clones only, minus some. This sample has roughly 72,000 clones; about four fifths occur once, and the top ten carry approximately 5%. Input material: peripheral blood. The receptors originated from a woman of 80 years or more with active or convalescent COVID-19.

The rearrangement uses TRBV18 and TRBJ2-5; D unclear. Trimming shortened V by 1 base and J by 5 bases, and 14 bases separated the two germline ends. Per the germline V gene, CDR1 is KGHSH and CDR2 is LQKENI. This CDR3 has 15 residues. CDR3 in DNA: TGTGCCAGCTCACCACAGGTCACCCCAGGCGAGACCCAGTACTTC. Residues: CASSPQVTPGETQYF.

V is TRBV9 and J is TRBJ2-1, with 13 bases matching TRBD2. CDR3 size: 15 residues. V shed 1 base and J 9 bases; nucleotides not matched to a gene: 4. CDR1 and CDR2 (germline): SGDLS, YYNGEE. The CDR3 bases are TGTGCCAGCAGCGTAACGGGACTAGCGGGGACTGAGCAGTTCTTC. This sequence encodes CASSVTGLAGTEQFF. Filled out from reference TRBV9 and TRBJ2-1, the complete variable domain reads DSGVTQTPKHLITATGQRVTLRCSPRSGDLSVYWYQQSLDQGLQFLIQYYNGEERAKGNILERFSAQQFPDLHSELNLSSLELGDSALYFCASSVTGLAGTEQFFGPGTRLTVL.

The chain is built from TRBV5-1 and TRBJ2-1; 7 bases line up with TRBD1. The CDR3 extends over 13 amino acids. Germline loops: CDR1 SGHRS, CDR2 YFSETQ. Trimming took 1 base from V and 8 from J; bases not matched to a gene: 3. The CDR3: CASSLNDRDEQFF. Written as DNA, the CDR3 is TGCGCCAGCAGCTTGAACGACAGGGATGAGCAGTTCTTC.

V and J are TRBV11-2 and TRBJ2-7, with D maybe TRBD2 (5 bases). V was pared by 6 bases and J by 4 bases, with 16 bases between. The CDR3 runs to 14 residues. CDR1 is SGHAT, CDR2 FQNNGV, per germline. Here the CDR3 DNA reads TGTGCCAGCAGTCTAGGGAGTTCTTTTTACGAGCAGTACTTC. Its protein product is CASSLGSSFYEQYF.

The J gene is TRBJ2-7, the V gene TRBV2; 14 bases align to TRBD2. The CDR3 contains 20 residues. CDR1 is SNHLY, CDR2 FYNNEI, per germline. J lost 3 bases, V lost 5 bases, and 18 bases had no gene match. CDR3 loop: CASSRTGWFQGTSGSYEQYF. DNA for the CDR3: TGTGCCAGCAGTAGGACAGGGTGGTTTCAAGGGACTAGCGGGAGCTACGAGCAGTACTTC.

The rearrangement uses TRBV7-9 and TRBJ1-1; 7 bases are shared with TRBD1. Germline V gives CDR1 SEHNR, CDR2 FQNEAQ (reference sequence). The CDR3 is made up of 14 amino acids. With 1 base clipped from V and 4 bases from J, the junction kept 3 bases outside the gene matches. CDR3 loop: CASSLVTGATEAFF. CDR3 DNA sequence: TGTGCCAGCAGCTTAGTCACAGGGGCCACTGAAGCTTTCTTT.

V usage is TRBV6-4 and J usage is TRBJ2-3, with 8 bases aligning to TRBD2. V shed 5 bases and J 3 bases; nucleotides not matched to a gene: 7. Germline V gives CDR1 MRHNA, CDR2 SNTAGT. This CDR3 contains 15 residues. CDR3 residues: CASSPNGGATDTQYF. Written as DNA, the CDR3 is TGTGCCAGCAGTCCTAACGGGGGGGCGACAGATACGCAGTATTTT.

Here the CDR3 reads CARTRNTEAFF. For the CDR3, the DNA is TGTGCCAGAACACGGAACACTGAAGCTTTCTTT. The gene calls are TRBV12-3 or TRBV12-4 and TRBJ1-1; D unresolved. The CDR3 is made up of 11 amino acids. V dropped 9 bases and J dropped 1 base, with 6 bases sitting between them.

This clone appeared a few times. The chain carries TRBV7-3 and TRBJ2-3; no firm D call. Trimming stripped 5 bases from V and 2 bases from J, with 2 bases between. CDR3 size: 11 residues. CDR1 and CDR2 (germline): SGHTA, FQGTGA. The CDR3 DNA reads as TGTGCCAGCAGCCTCACAGATACGCAGTATTTT. It codes for CASSLTDTQYF.

The chain couples TRBV7-8 to TRBJ1-2, with TRBD1 matching over 8 bases. CDR3 length: 16 residues. Germline CDR1 SGHVS, CDR2 FQNEAQ. J was trimmed by 0 bases and V by 1 base; bases with no gene match: 4. CDR3 region: CASSLVGGQANYGYTF. For the CDR3, the DNA is TGTGCCAGCAGCTTAGTCGGGGGACAGGCTAACTATGGCTACACCTTC.

The chain combines TRBV4-3 with TRBJ2-2; 8 nucleotides align to TRBD2. Germline V gives CDR1 LGHNA, CDR2 YSLEER. This CDR3 region has 17 residues. J was trimmed by 1 base and V by 1 base; bases with no gene match: 5. In nucleotides, the CDR3 is TGCGCCAGCAGCCAAGCTAGGCTAGCGGGGAACACCGGGGAGCTGTTTTTT. Protein: CASSQARLAGNTGELFF.

This sequence joins TRBV7-2 and TRBJ2-5; 8 bases are a match to TRBD1. Germline V gives CDR1 SGHTA, CDR2 FQGNSA. V lost 5 bases to trimming and J lost 2 bases; unmatched junction nucleotides: 7. The CDR3 spans 15 residues. The CDR3 sequence is CASSLQGQGQETQYF. CDR3 nucleotide sequence: TGTGCCAGCAGCCTCCAAGGACAGGGACAAGAGACCCAGTACTTC.

The chain recombines TRBV28 with TRBJ2-7; 12 bases align to TRBD1. After removal of 7 bases from V and 6 bases from J, the junction contained 16 bases not matched to a gene. The CDR3 has 17 residues. Looked up from germline, CDR1 is MDHEN and CDR2 is SYDVKM. Here the CDR3 reads CASTGTGGAGRSREQYF. CDR3 in DNA: TGTGCCAGCACTGGGACAGGGGGCGCGGGCAGGTCGCGCGAGCAGTACTTC.

This clone was seen a few times. The CDR3 DNA sequence: TGTGCCAGCAGCCAAAGCTATCTAGAGACCCAGTACTTC. Residues: CASSQSYLETQYF. The chain is built from TRBV14 and TRBJ2-5; D ambiguous. The CDR3 runs 13 residues. CDR1 and CDR2 (germline): SGHDN, FVKESK. With 2 bases removed from V and 4 bases from J, the gap between germline ends came to 8 bases.

The rearrangement joins TRBV5-1 to TRBJ2-3, with no clear D. V gave up 1 base and J gave up 0 bases, with 12 bases separating them. This CDR3 comprises 16 residues. CDR1 is SGHRS, CDR2 YFSETQ, per germline. CDR3 coding DNA: TGCGCCAGCAGCTTGATTTTGTCACAGAGCACAGATACGCAGTATTTT. Translating gives CASSLILSQSTDTQYF. Drawing the rest from reference TRBV5-1 and TRBJ2-3, the complete variable domain is KAGVTQTPRYLIKTRGQQVTLSCSPISGHRSVSWYQQTPGQGLQFLFEYFSETQRNKGNFPGRFSGRQFSNSRSEMNVSTLELGDSALYLCASSLILSQSTDTQYFGPGTRLTVL.

This clone showed up just once. V is TRBV4-1 and J is TRBJ2-3, with D maybe TRBD1 (6 bases). V was clipped by 1 base and J by 3 bases, with 11 bases between them. Germline V gene lookup returns CDR1 MGHRA and CDR2 YSYEKL. The CDR3 has 15 residues. CDR3 in amino acids: CASSQAQGGTDTQYF. Here the CDR3 DNA reads TGCGCCAGCAGCCAAGCACAGGGTGGAACAGATACGCAGTATTTT.

This chain connects TRBV27 to TRBJ1-2, with 8 bases aligning to TRBD1. Germline loops: CDR1 MNHEY, CDR2 SMNVEV (reference sequence). This CDR3 has 15 amino acids. Trimming at V came to 3 bases and at J to 7 bases, leaving 10 bases not matched to a gene. DNA for the CDR3: TGTGCCAGCAGTTTGGGGGGCAGGGGGCAAGGTGGCTACACCTTC. This encodes CASSLGGRGQGGYTF.

The rearrangement uses TRBV5-1 and TRBJ2-3, with D possibly matching TRBD2 (5 bases). Germline CDR1 SGHRS, CDR2 YFSETQ. There are 17 residues in the CDR3. Between the trimmed V and J ends, which lost 4 bases and 2 bases, there was a span of 20 bases. This chain's CDR3 is CASSPSATGSNTDTQYF. In DNA, the CDR3 is TGCGCCAGCAGCCCCTCCGCTACGGGAAGTAACACAGATACGCAGTATTTT.

The chain couples TRBV7-2 to TRBJ1-5; D gene unclear. V gave up 8 bases and J gave up 4 bases, with 6 bases separating them. Germline CDR1 reads SGHTA; CDR2 reads FQGNSA. CDR3 length: 11 residues. In nucleotides, the CDR3 is TGTGCCAGCGGTACTAATCAGCCCCAGCATTTT. Its protein is CASGTNQPQHF.

The chain recombines TRBV5-1 with TRBJ1-5, with TRBD1 as a possible D gene (5 bases). In germline, CDR1 is SGHRS, CDR2 YFSETQ. The CDR3 is 14 amino acids. V shed 7 bases and J shed 6 bases, with 17 bases lying between them. CDR3 bases: TGCGCCAGCTCCCCCCTTGGGGGGACTCAGCCCCAGCATTTT. This translates into CASSPLGGTQPQHF.

This clone came up once. This chain links TRBV11-2 with TRBJ2-7; D remains ambiguous. Looked up from germline, CDR1 is SGHAT and CDR2 is FQNNGV. CDR3 size: 10 residues. The V and J ends lost 5 bases and 3 bases respectively, with 2 bases between them. This CDR3 is CASSLYEQYF. The CDR3, as DNA: TGTGCCAGCAGCCTCTACGAGCAGTACTTC.

The chain recombines TRBV5-1 with TRBJ1-6; 7 nucleotides match TRBD1. Trimming took 4 bases from V and 7 from J; bases not matched to a gene: 8. Per germline, CDR1 SGHRS and CDR2 YFSETQ. The CDR3 runs to 15 residues. The DNA of the CDR3 is TGCGCCAGCAGCCTCGGGACAGTACTAAATTCACCCCTCCACTTT. Amino acid sequence: CASSLGTVLNSPLHF.

This chain uses TRBV20-1 with TRBJ2-3; TRBD2 is a possible D gene (6 bases). CDR3 length: 14 amino acids. The V end lost 3 bases, the J end lost 4 bases, and 14 bases lay between the germline ends. Germline assignment: CDR1 DFQATT and CDR2 SNEGSKA (reference sequence). CDR3 loop: CSASQGGSADTQYF. The DNA for the CDR3 is TGCAGTGCTAGTCAAGGAGGGAGCGCAGATACGCAGTATTTT.

The genes are TRBV29-1 and TRBJ1-2, with unresolved D. The V gene lost 5 bases and the J gene lost 5 bases, with 9 bases spanning the gap. CDR3 length: 11 residues. Germline V gene lookup returns CDR1 SQVTM and CDR2 ANQGSEA. In nucleotides, the CDR3 is TGCAGCGTTCGGGGTTCATATGGCTACACCTTC. It specifies CSVRGSYGYTF.